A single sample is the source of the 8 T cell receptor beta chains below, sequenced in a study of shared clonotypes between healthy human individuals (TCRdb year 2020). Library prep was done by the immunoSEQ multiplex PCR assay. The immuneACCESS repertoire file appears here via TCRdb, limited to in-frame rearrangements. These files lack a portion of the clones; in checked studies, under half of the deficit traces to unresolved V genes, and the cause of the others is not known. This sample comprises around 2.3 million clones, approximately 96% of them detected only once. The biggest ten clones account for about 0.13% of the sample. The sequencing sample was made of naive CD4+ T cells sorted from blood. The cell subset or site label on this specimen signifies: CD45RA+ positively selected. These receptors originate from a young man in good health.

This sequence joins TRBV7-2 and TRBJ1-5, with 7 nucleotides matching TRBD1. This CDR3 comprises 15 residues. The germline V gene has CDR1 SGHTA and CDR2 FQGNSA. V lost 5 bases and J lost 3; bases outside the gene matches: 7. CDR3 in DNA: TGTGCCAGCAGCGTACAACAGGGGTCCAATCAGCCCCAGCATTTT. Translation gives CASSVQQGSNQPQHF.

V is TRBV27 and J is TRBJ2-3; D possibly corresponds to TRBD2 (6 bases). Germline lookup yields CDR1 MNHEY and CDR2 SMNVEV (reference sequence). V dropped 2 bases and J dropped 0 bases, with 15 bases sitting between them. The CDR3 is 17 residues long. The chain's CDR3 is CASSLGASAPSTDTQYF. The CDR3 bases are TGTGCCAGCAGTTTAGGGGCTAGCGCGCCTAGCACAGATACGCAGTATTTT.

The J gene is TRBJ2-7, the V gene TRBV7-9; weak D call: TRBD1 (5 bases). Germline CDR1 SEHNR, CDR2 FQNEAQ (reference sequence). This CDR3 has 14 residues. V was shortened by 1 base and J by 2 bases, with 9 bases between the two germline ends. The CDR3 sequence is CASSLEVGAYEQYF. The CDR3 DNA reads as TGTGCCAGCAGCTTAGAGGTAGGGGCCTACGAGCAGTACTTC.

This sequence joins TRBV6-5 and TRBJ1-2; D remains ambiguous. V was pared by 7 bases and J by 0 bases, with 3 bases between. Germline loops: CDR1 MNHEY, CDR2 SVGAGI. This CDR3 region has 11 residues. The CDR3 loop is CASMTNYGYTF. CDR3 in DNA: TGTGCCAGCATGACTAACTATGGCTACACCTTC.

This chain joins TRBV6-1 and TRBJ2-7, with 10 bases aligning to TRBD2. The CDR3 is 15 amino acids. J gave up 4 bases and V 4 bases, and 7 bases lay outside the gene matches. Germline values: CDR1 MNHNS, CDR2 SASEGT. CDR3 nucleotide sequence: TGTGCCAGCAGTGTTAGCGGGAGGATGACATACGAGCAGTACTTC. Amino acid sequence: CASSVSGRMTYEQYF.

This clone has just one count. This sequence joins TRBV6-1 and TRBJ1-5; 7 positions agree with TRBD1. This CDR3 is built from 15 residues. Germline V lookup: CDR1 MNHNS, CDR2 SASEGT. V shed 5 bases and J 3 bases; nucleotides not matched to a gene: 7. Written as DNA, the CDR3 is TGTGCCAGCAGTACCCAGACAGGGAACAATCAGCCCCAGCATTTT. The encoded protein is CASSTQTGNNQPQHF.

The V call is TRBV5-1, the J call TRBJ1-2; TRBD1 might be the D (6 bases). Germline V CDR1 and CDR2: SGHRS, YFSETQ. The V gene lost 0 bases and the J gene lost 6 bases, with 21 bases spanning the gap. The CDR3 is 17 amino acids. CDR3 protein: CASSLAVGGGLRDGYTF. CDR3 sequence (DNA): TGCGCCAGCAGCTTGGCTGTAGGTGGGGGCCTCCGGGATGGCTACACCTTC. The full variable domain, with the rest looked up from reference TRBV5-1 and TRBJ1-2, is KAGVTQTPRYLIKTRGQQVTLSCSPISGHRSVSWYQQTPGQGLQFLFEYFSETQRNKGNFPGRFSGRQFSNSRSEMNVSTLELGDSALYLCASSLAVGGGLRDGYTFGSGTRLTVV.

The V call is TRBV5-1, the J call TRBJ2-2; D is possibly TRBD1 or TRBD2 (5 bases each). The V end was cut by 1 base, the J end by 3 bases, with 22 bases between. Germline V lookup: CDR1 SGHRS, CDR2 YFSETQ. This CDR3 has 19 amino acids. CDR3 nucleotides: TGCGCCAGCAGCTTGCCGGGACGGCGAACCTGGGCGGACACCGGGGAGCTGTTTTTT. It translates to CASSLPGRRTWADTGELFF.